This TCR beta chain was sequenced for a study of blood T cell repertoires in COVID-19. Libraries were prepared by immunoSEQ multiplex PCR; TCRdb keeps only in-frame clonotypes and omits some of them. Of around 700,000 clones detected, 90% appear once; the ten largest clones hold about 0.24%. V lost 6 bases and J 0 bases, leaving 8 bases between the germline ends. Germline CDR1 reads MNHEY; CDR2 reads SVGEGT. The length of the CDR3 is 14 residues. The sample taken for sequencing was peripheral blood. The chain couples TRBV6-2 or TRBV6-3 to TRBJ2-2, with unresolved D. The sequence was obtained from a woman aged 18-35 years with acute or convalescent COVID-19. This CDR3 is CASSRQANTGELFF. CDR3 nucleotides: TGTGCCAGCAGCAGGCAGGCGAACACCGGGGAGCTGTTTTTT.